The source of this T cell receptor beta chain is a study of a mutant IDH1 vaccine in newly diagnosed glioma. Study context: Vaccination followed radiotherapy alone by 4-6 weeks, or accompanied temozolomide cycles. Every participant had undergone radiotherapy, temozolomide, or both before, and most underwent both.

Germline V lookup: CDR1 LNHDA, CDR2 SQIVND (reference sequence). The V and J ends lost 6 bases and 9 bases, in that order; junction bases with no gene match: 11. The CDR3 runs to 15 residues. Remarks on this clone: Its antigen is still unknown.

Sequencing used immunoSEQ multiplex PCR; TCRdb keeps in-frame clones, though not all of them. Of about 120,000 clones in the sample, roughly 90% were seen once. Time point: week 11, during vaccination. Vaccine doses each comprised 300 ug of mutant IDH1 20-mer peptide, with topical imiquimod. Sequencing was performed on PBMCs, taken from a glioma patient whose treatment included an IDH1 peptide vaccine. The receptor was isolated from a woman aged 50 to 65 with glioma. The rearrangement joins TRBV19 to TRBJ2-1, with 10 bases that match TRBD2. The CDR3 sequence is CASSGVLAGATEQFF. CDR3 coding DNA: TGTGCCAGTAGCGGCGTTCTAGCGGGAGCCACTGAGCAGTTCTTC.